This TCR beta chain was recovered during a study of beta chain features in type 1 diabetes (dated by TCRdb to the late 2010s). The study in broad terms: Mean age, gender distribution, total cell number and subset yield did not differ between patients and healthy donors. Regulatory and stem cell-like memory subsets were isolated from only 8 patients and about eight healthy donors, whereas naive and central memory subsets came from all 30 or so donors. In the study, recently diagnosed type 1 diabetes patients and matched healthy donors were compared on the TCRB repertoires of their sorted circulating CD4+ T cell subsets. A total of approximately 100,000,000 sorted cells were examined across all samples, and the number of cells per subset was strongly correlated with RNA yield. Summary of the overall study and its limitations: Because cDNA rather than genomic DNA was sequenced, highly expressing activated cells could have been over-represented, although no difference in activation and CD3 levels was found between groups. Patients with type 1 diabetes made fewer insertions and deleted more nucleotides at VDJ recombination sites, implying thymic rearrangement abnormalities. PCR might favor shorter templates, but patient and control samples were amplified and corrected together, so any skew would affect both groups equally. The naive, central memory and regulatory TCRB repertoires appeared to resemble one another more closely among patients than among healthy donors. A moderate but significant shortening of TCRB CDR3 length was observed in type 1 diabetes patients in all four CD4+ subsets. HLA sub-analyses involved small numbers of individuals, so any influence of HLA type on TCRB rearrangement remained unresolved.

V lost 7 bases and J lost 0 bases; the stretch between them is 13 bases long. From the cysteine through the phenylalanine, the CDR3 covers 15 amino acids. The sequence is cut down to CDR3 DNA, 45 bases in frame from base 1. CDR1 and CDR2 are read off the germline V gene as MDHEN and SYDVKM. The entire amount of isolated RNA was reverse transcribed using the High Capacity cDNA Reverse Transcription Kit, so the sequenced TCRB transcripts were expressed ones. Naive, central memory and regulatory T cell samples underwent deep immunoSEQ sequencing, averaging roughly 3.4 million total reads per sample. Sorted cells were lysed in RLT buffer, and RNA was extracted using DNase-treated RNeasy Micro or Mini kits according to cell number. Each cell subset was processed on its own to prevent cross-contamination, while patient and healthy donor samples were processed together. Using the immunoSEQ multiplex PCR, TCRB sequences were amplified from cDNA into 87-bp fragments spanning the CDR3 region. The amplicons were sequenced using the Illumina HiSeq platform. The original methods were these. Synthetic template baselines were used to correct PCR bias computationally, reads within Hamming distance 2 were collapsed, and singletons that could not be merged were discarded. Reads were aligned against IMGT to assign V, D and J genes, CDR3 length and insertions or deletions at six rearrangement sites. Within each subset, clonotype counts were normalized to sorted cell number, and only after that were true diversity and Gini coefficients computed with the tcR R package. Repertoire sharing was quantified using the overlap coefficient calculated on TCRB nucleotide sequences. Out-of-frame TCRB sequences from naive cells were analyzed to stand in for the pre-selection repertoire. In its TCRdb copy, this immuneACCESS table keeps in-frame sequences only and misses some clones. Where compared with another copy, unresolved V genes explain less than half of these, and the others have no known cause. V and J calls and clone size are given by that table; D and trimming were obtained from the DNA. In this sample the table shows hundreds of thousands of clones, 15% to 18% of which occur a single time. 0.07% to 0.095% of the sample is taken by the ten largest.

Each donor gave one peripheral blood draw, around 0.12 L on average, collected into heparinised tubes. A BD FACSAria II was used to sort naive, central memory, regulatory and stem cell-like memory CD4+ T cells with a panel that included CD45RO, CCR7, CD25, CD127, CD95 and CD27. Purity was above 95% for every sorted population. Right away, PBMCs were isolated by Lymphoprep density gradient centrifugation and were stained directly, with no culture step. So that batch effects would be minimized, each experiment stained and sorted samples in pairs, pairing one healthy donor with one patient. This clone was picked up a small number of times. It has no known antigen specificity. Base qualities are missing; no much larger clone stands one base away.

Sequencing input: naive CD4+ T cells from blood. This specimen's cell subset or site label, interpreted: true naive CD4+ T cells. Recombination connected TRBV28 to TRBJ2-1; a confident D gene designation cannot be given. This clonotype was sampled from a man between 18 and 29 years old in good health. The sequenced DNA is TGTGCCAGCACCCCCGCCTTCCGCTCCTACAATGAGCAGTTCTTC. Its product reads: CASTPAFRSYNEQFF.